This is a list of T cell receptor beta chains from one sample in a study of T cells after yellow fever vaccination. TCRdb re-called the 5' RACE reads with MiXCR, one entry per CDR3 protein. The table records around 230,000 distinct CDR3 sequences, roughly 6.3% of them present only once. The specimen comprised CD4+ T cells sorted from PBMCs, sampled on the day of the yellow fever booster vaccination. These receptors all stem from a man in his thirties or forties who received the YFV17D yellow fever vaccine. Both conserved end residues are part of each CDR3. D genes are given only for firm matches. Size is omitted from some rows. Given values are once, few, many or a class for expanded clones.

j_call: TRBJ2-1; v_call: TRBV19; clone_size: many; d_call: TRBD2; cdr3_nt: TGTGCCAGTAGCGGCGGGACTAGCGAGGGTGAGCAGTTCTTC; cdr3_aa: CASSGGTSEGEQFF
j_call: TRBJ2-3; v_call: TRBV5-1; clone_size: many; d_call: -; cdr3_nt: TGCGCCAGCAGCATAGGACTTGGGCCCACAGATACGCAGTATTTT; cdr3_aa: CASSIGLGPTDTQYF
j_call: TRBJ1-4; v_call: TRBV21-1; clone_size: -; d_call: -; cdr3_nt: TGTGCCAGCAGCAAAGTCAGGGACAGGGAATCCACTAATGAAAAACTGTTTTTT; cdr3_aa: CASSKVRDRESTNEKLFF
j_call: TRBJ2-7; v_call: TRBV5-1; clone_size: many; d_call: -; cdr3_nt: TGCGCCAGCAGCTGGAGCAGAACCTACGAGCAGTACTTC; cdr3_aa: CASSWSRTYEQYF
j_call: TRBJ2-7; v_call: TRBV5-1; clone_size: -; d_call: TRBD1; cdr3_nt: TGCGCCAGCAGCGTGGACAGGGCTGACGAGCAGTACTTC; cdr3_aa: CASSVDRADEQYF
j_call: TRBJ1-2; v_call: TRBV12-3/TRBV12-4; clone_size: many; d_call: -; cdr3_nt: TGTGCCAGCAGTTTATCCGCGGACTATGGCTACACCTTC; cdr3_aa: CASSLSADYGYTF
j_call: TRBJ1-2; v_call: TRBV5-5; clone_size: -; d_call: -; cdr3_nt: TGTGCCAGCAGCTGGGAGGGGCGCCCTAACTATGGCTACACCTTC; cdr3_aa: CASSWEGRPNYGYTF
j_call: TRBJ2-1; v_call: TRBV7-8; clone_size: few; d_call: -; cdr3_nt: TGTGCCAGCAGCCCGGGACGTTCACCGTACAATGAGCAGTTCTTC; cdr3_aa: CASSPGRSPYNEQFF
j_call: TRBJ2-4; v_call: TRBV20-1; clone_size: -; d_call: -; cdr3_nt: TGCAGTGCTAGAAATTTAAAGAAGGACCCGGCCAAAAACATTCAGTACTTC; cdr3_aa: CSARNLKKDPAKNIQYF
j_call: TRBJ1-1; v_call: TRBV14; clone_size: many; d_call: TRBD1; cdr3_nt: TGTGCCAGCAGCCAGTTCGGACAGGGGGCTGCAGCTTTCTTT; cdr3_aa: CASSQFGQGAAAFF
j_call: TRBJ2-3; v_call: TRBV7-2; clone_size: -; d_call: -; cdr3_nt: TGTGCCAGCAGCTTAGTATTCGGAGTTATGGATACGCAGTATTTT; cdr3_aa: CASSLVFGVMDTQYF
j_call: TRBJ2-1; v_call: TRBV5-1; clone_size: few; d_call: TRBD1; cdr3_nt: TGCGCCAGCAGCTTACCAGGGGGCTCGGATGAGCAGTTCTTC; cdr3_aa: CASSLPGGSDEQFF
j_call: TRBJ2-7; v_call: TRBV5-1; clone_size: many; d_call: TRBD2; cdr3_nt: TGCGCCAGCAGCTTGGTGGTGACTAGCGGGAACGAGCAGTACTTC; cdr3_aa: CASSLVVTSGNEQYF
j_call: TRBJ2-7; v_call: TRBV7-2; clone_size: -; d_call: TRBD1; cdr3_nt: TGTGCCAGCAGAACCGGGACAGGGAACGAGCAGTACTTC; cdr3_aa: CASRTGTGNEQYF
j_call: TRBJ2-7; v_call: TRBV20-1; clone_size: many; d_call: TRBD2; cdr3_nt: TGCAGTGGTAGCGTCGGGGGGACCTACGAGCAGTACTTC; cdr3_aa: CSGSVGGTYEQYF
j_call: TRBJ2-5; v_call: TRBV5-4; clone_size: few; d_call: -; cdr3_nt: TGTGCCAGCAGCCCCACGGGACGGCCCCAAGAGACCCAGTACTTC; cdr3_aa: CASSPTGRPQETQYF
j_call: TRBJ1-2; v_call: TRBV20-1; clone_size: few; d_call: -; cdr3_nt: TGCAGTGCTAGAGATCCGGGAGAGGGCTATGGCTACACCTTC; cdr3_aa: CSARDPGEGYGYTF
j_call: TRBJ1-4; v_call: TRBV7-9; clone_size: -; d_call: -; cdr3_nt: TGTGCCAGCAGCCTGGGACTGGGAGGACATGAAAAACTGTTTTTT; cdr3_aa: CASSLGLGGHEKLFF
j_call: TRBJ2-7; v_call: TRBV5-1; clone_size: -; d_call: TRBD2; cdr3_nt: TGCGCCAGCAGCCGAGCTAGCGGGAGGGACTACGAGCAGTACTTC; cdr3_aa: CASSRASGRDYEQYF
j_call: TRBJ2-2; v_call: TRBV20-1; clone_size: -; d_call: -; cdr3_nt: TGCAGTGCAAACAGGGAGGGGTTCACCGGGGAGCTGTTTTTT; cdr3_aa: CSANREGFTGELFF
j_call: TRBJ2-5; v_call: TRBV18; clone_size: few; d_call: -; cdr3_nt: TGTGCCAGCTCACCAGGGTTGGACCAAGAGACCCAGTACTTC; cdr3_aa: CASSPGLDQETQYF
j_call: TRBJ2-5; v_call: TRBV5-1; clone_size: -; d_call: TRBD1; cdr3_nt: TGCGCCAGCAGCTTATCAGGGGGTCAGGGCGCGGAGACCCAGTACTTC; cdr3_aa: CASSLSGGQGAETQYF
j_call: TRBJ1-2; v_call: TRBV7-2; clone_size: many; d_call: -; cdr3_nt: TGTGCCAGCAGCCCGCAGGGACCTAACTATGGCTACACCTTC; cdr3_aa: CASSPQGPNYGYTF
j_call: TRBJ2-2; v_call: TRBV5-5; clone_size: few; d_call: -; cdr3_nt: TGTGCCAGCAGCTTGGATCGGTTGAACACCGGGGAGCTGTTTTTT; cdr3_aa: CASSLDRLNTGELFF
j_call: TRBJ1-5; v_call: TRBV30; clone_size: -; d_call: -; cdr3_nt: TGTGCCTGGAGTGTAGGGCAGGTAGATCAGCCCCAGCATTTT; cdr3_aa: CAWSVGQVDQPQHF
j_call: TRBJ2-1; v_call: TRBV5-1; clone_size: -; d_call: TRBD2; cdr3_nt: TGCGCCAGCAGCCATCCTAGCGGGAGAACCGTTTACAATGAGCAGTTCTTC; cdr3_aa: CASSHPSGRTVYNEQFF
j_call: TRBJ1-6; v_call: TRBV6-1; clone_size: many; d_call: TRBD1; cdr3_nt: TGTGCCAGCAGTCGGCCGGGACAGGGAGTTCCCCTCCACTTT; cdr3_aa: CASSRPGQGVPLHF